A selection of T cell receptor beta chains follows, all from one sample in a study of blood T cells in healthy people across ages. MiXCR, applied by TCRdb to the 5' RACE reads, yields one record per CDR3 protein. The sample lists approximately 2,000,000 distinct CDR3 sequences; roughly two fifths were seen once. The sample consisted of blood. These receptors came from a human donor in good health. Both conserved end residues are part of each CDR3. Each record gives: D gene, J gene, V gene, clone size, CDR3 length, CDR3 DNA, CDR3 protein. D genes are given only for firm matches. Clone sizes are given selectively: once, few, many, or a class where the clone is expanded.

>.|TRBJ2-7|TRBV6-2/TRBV6-3|once|15
TGTGCCAGCAGTTACTCCGCGACTACTGGGTACGAGCAGTACTTC
CASSYSATTGYEQYF
>.|TRBJ2-1|TRBV7-6|many|12
TGTGCCAGTGGCGGCGCGGGCGGTGAGCAGTTCTTC
CASGGAGGEQFF
>TRBD2|TRBJ2-7|TRBV20-1|.|15
TGCAGTGCTAGATCGCCACTAGCGGGAACCTACGAGCAGTACTTC
CSARSPLAGTYEQYF
>.|TRBJ2-7|TRBV29-1|.|13
TGCAGCGTTCGGGATATAGCCGCCTACGAGCAGTACTTC
CSVRDIAAYEQYF
>TRBD1|TRBJ2-1|TRBV7-2|.|15
TGTGCCAGCAGCTTAGAGGGACAGAAAACAACTGAGCAGTTCTTC
CASSLEGQKTTEQFF
>TRBD2|TRBJ2-2|TRBV2|.|14
TGTGCCAGCAGCGCGGGACTAAACACCGGGGAGCTGTTTTTT
CASSAGLNTGELFF
>.|TRBJ1-4|TRBV9|.|15
TGTGCCAGCAGCCCCCTGGACAGATCCAATGAAAAACTGTTTTTT
CASSPLDRSNEKLFF
>TRBD1|TRBJ1-1|TRBV9|.|14
TGTGCCAGCAGCGTAGACGTTGGGACAGTAGAAGCTTTCTTT
CASSVDVGTVEAFF
>TRBD1|TRBJ1-2|TRBV13|.|15
TGTGCCAGCAGCCGGACAGGGGGCTTGGGCTATGGCTACACCTTC
CASSRTGGLGYGYTF
>.|TRBJ1-2|TRBV2|.|15
TGTGCCAGCAGTGCCAGTACGGGACTGAACTATGGCTACACCTTC
CASSASTGLNYGYTF
>TRBD1|TRBJ1-3|TRBV12-3/TRBV12-4|few|14
TGTGCCAGCAGTCGACAGGGTTGGGGAAACACCATATATTTT
CASSRQGWGNTIYF
>.|TRBJ1-2|TRBV5-1|few|15
TGCGCCAGCAGCTTGGGTCCAGAAACCTCCTATGGCTACACCTTC
CASSLGPETSYGYTF
>.|TRBJ1-5|TRBV20-1|few|14
TGCAGTGTATCCCCCATGGGCTTCAATCAGCCCCAGCATTTT
CSVSPMGFNQPQHF
>TRBD2|TRBJ2-1|TRBV12-3/TRBV12-4|few|16
TGTGCCAGCAGTCCAGGGGGGGGTAGCGGGGGAAGTGAGCAGTTCTTC
CASSPGGGSGGSEQFF
>TRBD1|TRBJ2-3|TRBV10-3|few|13
TGTGCCTCAGCCGGGACAGAAGCAGATACGCAGTATTTT
CASAGTEADTQYF
>.|TRBJ2-7|TRBV5-1|.|16
TGCGCCAGCAGTCGAGCCTTGCAGGCTGGTTCCTACGAGCAGTACTTC
CASSRALQAGSYEQYF
>.|TRBJ1-1|TRBV12-3/TRBV12-4|.|11
TGTGCCAGCAGTTTTTGGATTGAAGCTTTCTTT
CASSFWIEAFF
>.|TRBJ2-3|TRBV4-3|.|13
TGCGCCAGCAGCCACAGGGCGAGCGATACGCAGTATTTT
CASSHRASDTQYF
>.|TRBJ2-4|TRBV6-6|many|16
TGTGCCAGCAGTTACAGCCGGGCTGGGAAAAAAAACATTCAGTACTTC
CASSYSRAGKKNIQYF
>.|TRBJ2-3|TRBV7-2|many|14
TGTGCCAGCAGCTTAGGGACTCATACAGATACGCAGTATTTT
CASSLGTHTDTQYF
>TRBD2|TRBJ2-1|TRBV9|.|19
TGTGCCGGCAGCTTGGGACTAGCGGGGGGCGGAAATCTCTACAATGAGCAGTTCTTC
CAGSLGLAGGGNLYNEQFF
>.|TRBJ2-1|TRBV5-6|few|13
TGTGCCAGCAGCTTGTTTTACTACAATGAGCAGTTCTTC
CASSLFYYNEQFF
>TRBD1|TRBJ1-2|TRBV2|.|14
TGTGCCAGCAAACCCCCGGGACAGGACTATGGCTACACCTTC
CASKPPGQDYGYTF
>.|TRBJ2-7|TRBV9|few|15
TGTGCCAGCAGCGTAGCTCCCGGTCTCACCTACGAGCAGTACTTC
CASSVAPGLTYEQYF
>TRBD1|TRBJ1-2|TRBV6-6|.|16
TGTGCCAGCACCCTCATCCGGGACAGGGGAGAATATGGCTACACCTTC
CASTLIRDRGEYGYTF
>.|TRBJ2-6|TRBV7-2|few|19
TGTGCCAGCAGCCCCTCCCGACTCCTTGGTAAAACTGGGGCCAACGTCCTGACTTTC
CASSPSRLLGKTGANVLTF
>.|TRBJ2-3|TRBV28|.|17
TGTGCCAGCAGTAACGGACCTATAGGGGCACTCGGAGATACGCAGTATTTT
CASSNGPIGALGDTQYF
>.|TRBJ1-4|TRBV15|.|17
TGTGCCACCAGCAGCTTGCGGGAGCAGGTCGGGGCGGAAAAACTGTTTTTT
CATSSLREQVGAEKLFF
>.|TRBJ2-1|TRBV5-1|few|14
TGCGCCAGCAGCACAAGTCCCCCCTACAATGAGCAGTTCTTC
CASSTSPPYNEQFF
>TRBD1|TRBJ1-5|TRBV12-5|.|14
TGTGCTAGTGGTTCGGACAGGAGCCTTCAGCCCCAGCATTTT
CASGSDRSLQPQHF
>.|TRBJ1-2|TRBV4-3|few|12
TGCGCCAGCAGCCAAGGGATGTGGGGCTACACCTTC
CASSQGMWGYTF
>TRBD2|TRBJ2-6|TRBV3-1|once|16
TGTGCCAGCAGCCAAGAGGGAGGGCTTGGGGCCAACGTCCTGACTTTC
CASSQEGGLGANVLTF
>.|TRBJ2-4|TRBV9|few|12
TGTGCCAGCAGCGTAGGCGGATCCATTCAGTACTTC
CASSVGGSIQYF
>.|TRBJ1-1|TRBV29-1|.|11
TGCAGCGGACAGGTGAACACTGAAGCTTTCTTT
CSGQVNTEAFF
>TRBD1|TRBJ2-7|TRBV9|.|16
TGTGCCAGCAGCGGACCGGGACAGTCATTATACAATGAGCAGTACTTC
CASSGPGQSLYNEQYF
>.|TRBJ1-2|TRBV7-2|few|14
TGTGCCAGCAGCTTCCCCAGATCTAACTATGGCTACACCTTC
CASSFPRSNYGYTF
>.|TRBJ2-5|TRBV6-1|few|13
TGTGCCAGCATGAAGGGAGAAATCGACGGGGAGTACTTC
CASMKGEIDGEYF
>.|TRBJ2-3|TRBV18|.|16
TGTGCCAGCTCACCCGCAGAGGGGGGTCCCACAGATACGCAGTATTTT
CASSPAEGGPTDTQYF
>TRBD1|TRBJ1-2|TRBV10-3|many|13
TGTGCCATCTCAGGGGGCAGGGAGGATGGCTACACCTTC
CAISGGREDGYTF
>.|TRBJ1-5|TRBV9|once|15
TGTGCCAGCAGCGTGGCGCCAGATCCCGATCAGCCCCAGCATTTT
CASSVAPDPDQPQHF
>.|TRBJ1-5|TRBV24-1|few|12
TGTGCCACCAGTGATGGTAATCAGCCCCAGCATTTT
CATSDGNQPQHF
>.|TRBJ2-7|TRBV10-3|few|15
TGTGCCATCAGTGGTAGGACGGTTAACTCCTACGAGCAGTACTTC
CAISGRTVNSYEQYF
>.|TRBJ1-5|TRBV12-3/TRBV12-4|.|12
TGTGCCAGCAGTTGGGCCAATCAGCCCCAGCATTTT
CASSWANQPQHF
>TRBD2|TRBJ2-2|TRBV7-9|.|16
TGTGCCACCCATCGACTAGCGGGGGAATCCACCGGGGAGCTGTTTTTT
CATHRLAGESTGELFF
>.|TRBJ1-4|TRBV3-1|.|15
TGTGCCAGCAGCCCAGTGAGAGGGACTAATGAAAAACTGTTTTTT
CASSPVRGTNEKLFF
>TRBD2|TRBJ2-3|TRBV2|.|14
TGTGCCAGCAGTCTAGCGGAGAGAACAGATACGCAGTATTTT
CASSLAERTDTQYF
>.|TRBJ2-3|TRBV7-2|.|14
TGTGCCAGCAGCTTAGCTCGGTCAGGAGATACGCAGTATTTT
CASSLARSGDTQYF
>TRBD2|TRBJ2-7|TRBV5-1|once|17
TGCGCCAGCAGCCCCGATGGCGGGGGGAGTTCAACCTACGAGCAGTACTTC
CASSPDGGGSSTYEQYF
>.|TRBJ2-1|TRBV12-5|.|11
TGTGCTAGTGCCCTACAAGAGACCCAGTTCTTC
CASALQETQFF
>TRBD1|TRBJ1-1|TRBV6-6|.|15
TGTGCCAGCAGTTCCGTAGGGACAGACAACACTGAAGCTTTCTTT
CASSSVGTDNTEAFF
>.|TRBJ2-1|TRBV27|.|14
TGTGCCAGCAGTAGGGCGTTGATCTTCAATGAGCAGTTCTTC
CASSRALIFNEQFF
>TRBD1|TRBJ2-3|TRBV20-1|many|14
TGCAGTGCTAGAAGGGACAGGCTCGGTGATACGCAGTATTTT
CSARRDRLGDTQYF
>.|TRBJ2-1|TRBV29-1|few|15
TGCAGCGTTGAAGAAGAATCCGTCCTCTACAATGAGCAGTTCTTC
CSVEEESVLYNEQFF
>.|TRBJ2-6|TRBV12-3/TRBV12-4|few|14
TGTGCCAGCAGTTTCATTGCTGGGGCCAACGTCCTGACTTTC
CASSFIAGANVLTF
>.|TRBJ1-2|TRBV7-2|.|16
TGTGCCAGCAGCTTCCAACATGGACGGGGTATAGATGGCTACACCTTC
CASSFQHGRGIDGYTF
>.|TRBJ2-1|TRBV12-3/TRBV12-4|few|15
TGTGCCAGCAGTCCCGGGACAACCTCCTACAATGAGCAGTTCTTC
CASSPGTTSYNEQFF
>TRBD1|TRBJ2-5|TRBV12-3/TRBV12-4|few|13
TGTGCCAGCAGGCTGACAGGGCGAGAGACCCAGTACTTC
CASRLTGRETQYF
>.|TRBJ1-1|TRBV9|.|15
TGTGCCAGCAGCGCGAGATCAATAGGGTATACTGAAGCTTTCTTT
CASSARSIGYTEAFF
>TRBD1|TRBJ1-1|TRBV7-3|.|15
TGTGCCAGCAGCTCCGATGACAGGGGCAGGACCGAAGCTTTCTTT
CASSSDDRGRTEAFF